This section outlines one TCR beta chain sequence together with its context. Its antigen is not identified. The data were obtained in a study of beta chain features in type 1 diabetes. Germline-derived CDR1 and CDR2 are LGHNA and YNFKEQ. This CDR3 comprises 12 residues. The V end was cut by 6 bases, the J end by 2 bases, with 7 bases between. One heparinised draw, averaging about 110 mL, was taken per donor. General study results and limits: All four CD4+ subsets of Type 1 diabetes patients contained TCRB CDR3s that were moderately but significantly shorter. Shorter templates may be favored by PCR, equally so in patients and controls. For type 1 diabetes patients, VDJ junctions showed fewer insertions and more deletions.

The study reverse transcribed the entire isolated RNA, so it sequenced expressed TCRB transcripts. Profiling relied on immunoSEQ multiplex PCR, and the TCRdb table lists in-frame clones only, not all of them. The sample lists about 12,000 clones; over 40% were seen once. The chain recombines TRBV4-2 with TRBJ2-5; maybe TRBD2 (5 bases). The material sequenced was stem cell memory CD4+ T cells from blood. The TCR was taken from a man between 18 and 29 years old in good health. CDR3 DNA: TGTGCCAGCAGTCGGACTCAAGAGACCCAGTACTTC. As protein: CASSRTQETQYF.